This is a list of T cell receptor beta chains from one sample in a study of siplizumab effects on memory and regulatory T cells. Measured with immunoSEQ multiplex PCR; TCRdb has only the in-frame clones, and not every one. The sample consists of about 52,000 clones, about 97% of them appearing once. Sequencing input: naive CD4+ T cells sorted from blood. These receptors were taken from a human donor in good health. CDR3s include the opening cysteine and the closing phenylalanine or tryptophan. A D gene is named only where the DNA matches it firmly. For some rows the clone size is stated as once, few or many, or as a class when expanded; others skip it.

CDR3 length: 16; D gene: TRBD2; V gene: TRBV4-3; clone size: -; J gene: TRBJ2-1; CDR3 DNA: TGCGCCAGCAGCTCGGGCGGGACTAGCTCCTACAATGAGCAGTTCTTC; CDR3 protein: CASSSGGTSSYNEQFF
CDR3 length: 12; D gene: -; V gene: TRBV5-6; clone size: once; J gene: TRBJ2-2; CDR3 DNA: TGTGCCAGCAGCTTGACTCCCGGGGAGCTGTTTTTT; CDR3 protein: CASSLTPGELFF
CDR3 length: 16; D gene: TRBD1; V gene: TRBV15; clone size: -; J gene: TRBJ2-7; CDR3 DNA: TGTGCCGTCGCTCGTCTTAGGACAGGGAGCTCCTACGAGCAGTACTTC; CDR3 protein: CAVARLRTGSSYEQYF
CDR3 length: 12; D gene: -; V gene: TRBV14; clone size: -; J gene: TRBJ2-7; CDR3 DNA: TGTGCCAGCAGCCCGACTAGAATCGAGCAGTACTTC; CDR3 protein: CASSPTRIEQYF
CDR3 length: 15; D gene: -; V gene: TRBV6-4; clone size: -; J gene: TRBJ2-1; CDR3 DNA: TGTGCCAGCAGTGACGAATTGACTAGTTACAATGAGCAGTTCTTC; CDR3 protein: CASSDELTSYNEQFF
CDR3 length: 13; D gene: -; V gene: TRBV19; clone size: -; J gene: TRBJ1-1; CDR3 DNA: TGTGCCAGTAGTAGACGCGGAGACACTGAAGCTTTCTTT; CDR3 protein: CASSRRGDTEAFF
CDR3 length: 15; D gene: TRBD2; V gene: TRBV29-1; clone size: -; J gene: TRBJ2-1; CDR3 DNA: TGCAGCGGTGGGTTAGCGGGAGTATCCTACAATGAGCAGTTCTTC; CDR3 protein: CSGGLAGVSYNEQFF
CDR3 length: 14; D gene: TRBD1; V gene: TRBV27; clone size: -; J gene: TRBJ2-2; CDR3 DNA: TGTGCCAGCAGTTTAGTAGGGGGCGGGGGGGAGCTGTTTTTT; CDR3 protein: CASSLVGGGGELFF
CDR3 length: 15; D gene: TRBD2; V gene: TRBV18; clone size: -; J gene: TRBJ2-5; CDR3 DNA: TGTGCCAGCTCACCACCGGGAGCGGGGGGAGAGACCCAGTACTTC; CDR3 protein: CASSPPGAGGETQYF
CDR3 length: 14; D gene: TRBD1; V gene: TRBV6-5; clone size: -; J gene: TRBJ1-1; CDR3 DNA: TGTGCCAGCAGATATGACAGGGTAGGCACTGAAGCTTTCTTT; CDR3 protein: CASRYDRVGTEAFF